This TCR beta chain appears in the sequencing data of a study of Ad26.COV2.S vaccination and SARS-CoV-2 variants. In the study overall: Intramuscular Ad26.COV2.S doses were given once or twice, 56 days apart.

Treatment here: some 20 received Ad26.COV2.S at low or high dose, single or two shots; about 5 received placebo; per-sample allocation not given. Following the first vaccine or placebo injection, samples were taken on day 63. Participants' vaccine, an Ad26 vector, delivered Wuhan-strain SARS-CoV-2 spike. Study observations and caveats: Measures of TCR breadth and depth may have fallen short of total T cell responses.

Clones were sequenced by immunoSEQ multiplex PCR, and TCRdb holds only the in-frame ones, with some missing. The data show about 500,000 clones, around 89% seen once. This CDR3 comprises 11 residues. Trimming left V 6 bases short and J 2 bases short, with 4 bases between. Germline CDR1 reads LNHDA; CDR2 reads SQIVND (reference sequence). A word on this clone: Its antigen is undetermined. Other DNA sequences within the sample encode an identical CDR3.

The sample in question was peripheral blood, obtained in a trial of Ad26.COV2.S vaccine versus placebo. This clonotype originated in a person aged 18-60 years who received the Ad26.COV2.S COVID-19 vaccine or a placebo. The chain combines TRBV19 with TRBJ1-1; no clear D. CDR3 bases: TGTGCCAGTAGGGGAAACACTGAAGCTTTCTTT. It encodes CASRGNTEAFF.